Below, 24 T cell receptor beta chains from the same sample are listed, as sequenced in a study of early T cells in non-severe SARS-CoV-2 infection. TCRdb reanalysed the 5' RACE reads using MiXCR and keeps one entry per CDR3 protein. The sample lists approximately 97,000 distinct CDR3 sequences, 8% to 13% seen once, with less than 5.5% in the top ten. The material was whole blood, obtained at baseline. The receptors originated from an adult who was a healthcare worker with PCR-confirmed SARS-CoV-2 infection or an uninfected control (not recorded which).

This clonotype has more than one count but fewer than ten. The chain employs TRBV6-1 and TRBJ2-2, with a possible D match to TRBD2 (5 bases). The CDR3 runs to 14 residues. Germline assignment: CDR1 MNHNS and CDR2 SASEGT. V was cut by 0 bases and J by 6 bases, with 8 bases left in between. The CDR3 region has the DNA TGTGCCAGCAGTGAAGCGAGGGCTCCCGGGGAGCTGTTTTTT. Residues: CASSEARAPGELFF.

This clonotype has just a few counts. This chain links TRBV10-3 with TRBJ2-1; 12 bases are shared with TRBD2. Trimming removed 7 bases from V and 0 bases from J; junction bases left unmatched: 7. Germline values: CDR1 ENHRY, CDR2 SYGVKD. This CDR3 comprises 17 residues. The CDR3 coding sequence is TGTGCCATCACCGAGCTAGCGGGGGGGAGCTCCTACAATGAGCAGTTCTTC. Translating it yields CAITELAGGSSYNEQFF.

This clonotype was recorded at least ten times. This chain uses TRBV30 with TRBJ1-5; D is ambiguous. Germline values: CDR1 GTSNPN, CDR2 SVGIG (reference sequence). The CDR3 covers 13 residues. V was trimmed by 1 base and J by 6 bases, leaving 10 bases between them. DNA for the CDR3: TGTGCCTGGAGTGGGAAGGAAGGTCAGCCCCAGCATTTT. It is translated as CAWSGKEGQPQHF.

This clonotype was counted between two and nine times. This chain joins TRBV9 and TRBJ2-3, with TRBD2 matching 14 bases. Germline CDR1 reads SGDLS; CDR2 reads YYNGEE. The ends lost 3 bases at V and 5 bases at J; junction bases unmatched: 8. The CDR3 consists of 17 residues. The CDR3 reads CASSAATSGRAQDTQYF. CDR3 DNA: TGTGCCAGCAGCGCCGCGACTAGCGGGAGGGCCCAAGATACGCAGTATTTT.

The chain is built from TRBV5-1 and TRBJ1-1, with unresolved D. V gave up 7 bases and J gave up 1 base, with 14 bases separating them. Germline V CDR1 and CDR2: SGHRS, YFSETQ. There are 14 residues in the CDR3. CDR3 residues: CASQIGPQNTEAFF. The CDR3 DNA reads as TGCGCCAGCCAAATTGGGCCCCAGAACACTGAAGCTTTCTTT.

This clonotype was counted between two and nine times. The V call is TRBV6-6, the J call TRBJ2-2; D possibly uses TRBD1 or TRBD2 (5 bases each). Germline assignment: CDR1 MNHNY and CDR2 SVGAGI (reference sequence). This CDR3 has 16 amino acids. V was trimmed by 0 bases and J by 3 bases, leaving 11 bases between them. CDR3 sequence reads: CASSYSGDPHTGELFF. In DNA, the CDR3 is TGTGCCAGCAGTTACTCTGGGGACCCCCACACCGGGGAGCTGTTTTTT.

Only a few counts were recorded for this clonotype. This chain joins TRBV5-8 and TRBJ2-1, with 7 bases fitting TRBD1. Germline CDR1 and CDR2: SGHTS and YDEGEE. The CDR3 has 15 residues. V was clipped by 1 base and J by 7 bases; unmatched bases: 8. CDR3 bases: TGTGCCAGCAGCTTGTGGCGAATACAGGGGAATGAGCAGTTCTTC. It is translated as CASSLWRIQGNEQFF.

V is TRBV11-2 and J is TRBJ2-7; D ambiguous. The V end was cut by 2 bases, the J end by 7 bases, with 9 bases between. Germline CDR1 and CDR2: SGHAT and FQNNGV. The CDR3 totals 12 residues. CDR3 amino acids: CASSLFQSEQYF. The CDR3 bases are TGTGCCAGCAGCTTATTCCAATCTGAGCAGTACTTC.

This clonotype occurred many times. The chain is built from TRBV7-2 and TRBJ2-1, with D maybe TRBD1 (5 bases). The germline V and J ends were trimmed by 1 base and 8 bases, with 9 bases remaining between them. The CDR3 totals 13 residues. CDR1 is SGHTA, CDR2 FQGNSA, per germline. CDR3 in amino acids: CASSLGLRDEQFF. CDR3 DNA sequence: TGTGCCAGCAGCTTAGGACTCAGGGATGAGCAGTTCTTC. Filled out from reference TRBV7-2 and TRBJ2-1, the complete variable domain reads GAGVSQSPSNKVTEKGKDVELRCDPISGHTALYWYRQSLGQGLEFLIYFQGNSAPDKSGLPSDRFSAERTGGSVSTLTIQRTQQEDSAVYLCASSLGLRDEQFFGPGTRLTVL.

The V gene is TRBV5-5, the J gene TRBJ2-1, with 10 bases identical to TRBD2. The CDR3 totals 14 residues. The germline V gene has CDR1 SGHKS and CDR2 YYEKEE (reference sequence). V gave up 9 bases and J gave up 4 bases; unmatched junction bases: 7. DNA for the CDR3: TGTGCCACCACTAGCGGGACTAGTTACAATGAGCAGTTCTTC. Its protein is CATTSGTSYNEQFF.

A few counts support this clonotype. The chain uses TRBV29-1 and TRBJ2-3; D tentatively reads TRBD1 or TRBD2 (5 bases each). This CDR3 is 16 amino acids long. V was shortened by 6 bases and J by 2 bases, with 21 bases between the two germline ends. From germline, CDR1 is SQVTM and CDR2 ANQGSEA. Here the CDR3 DNA reads TGCAGCGTCAAAGGGACGTTGTCACCCATCACAGATACGCAGTATTTT. Residues: CSVKGTLSPITDTQYF.

In this sample, this clonotype turned up a few times. The genes are TRBV4-3 and TRBJ1-2; 8 nucleotides align to TRBD1. The CDR3 has 14 residues. The ends lost 2 bases at V and 8 bases at J; junction bases unmatched: 7. Germline assignment: CDR1 LGHNA and CDR2 YSLEER. The CDR3 sequence is CASSQPGQGTGYTF. The CDR3 region has the DNA TGCGCCAGCAGCCAACCCGGACAGGGTACGGGCTACACCTTC.

V usage is TRBV28 and J usage is TRBJ2-7, with a possible D match to TRBD1 (5 bases). Germline V gives CDR1 MDHEN, CDR2 SYDVKM. V dropped 9 bases and J dropped 0 bases, with 15 bases sitting between them. The CDR3 loop spans 14 amino acids. Written as DNA, the CDR3 is TGTGCCAGGGAAACGACAGTGAGCTCCTACGAGCAGTACTTC. Translating it yields CARETTVSSYEQYF.

This clonotype has a handful of counts. The chain couples TRBV6-1 to TRBJ1-3; the D gene is possibly TRBD1 (6 bases). The CDR3 is 18 residues long. CDR1 is MNHNS and CDR2 is SASEGT in the germline V gene. V was clipped by 7 bases and J by 1 base, with 23 bases between them. The CDR3 DNA reads TGTGCCAGCACCCCGGTGGTGGGGGCCGGGACATCTGGAAACACCATATATTTT. Translating gives CASTPVVGAGTSGNTIYF.

This clonotype was recorded only once. V gene TRBV20-1 combines with J gene TRBJ2-3; TRBD2 matches at 12 bases. After removal of 4 bases from V and 3 bases from J, the junction contained 2 bases not matched to a gene. There are 14 residues in the CDR3. From germline, CDR1 is DFQATT and CDR2 SNEGSKA (reference sequence). In DNA form, the CDR3 reads TGCAGTGCTAAAACTAGCGGGAGGACAGATACGCAGTATTTT. Its translation: CSAKTSGRTDTQYF.

The table lists this clonotype with many counts. The chain couples TRBV6-5 to TRBJ2-5, with TRBD1 matching over 11 bases. Germline trimming cut 10 bases from V and 1 base from J; bases unmatched to any gene: 2. This CDR3 has 13 amino acids. Germline assignment: CDR1 MNHEY and CDR2 SVGAGI. Here the CDR3 reads CATGTGGQETQYF. The CDR3 coding sequence is TGTGCCACCGGGACAGGGGGCCAAGAGACCCAGTACTTC.

V usage is TRBV20-1 and J usage is TRBJ1-2; tentatively, D is TRBD1 (5 bases). Germline-derived CDR1 and CDR2 are DFQATT and SNEGSKA (reference sequence). V shed 6 bases and J shed 8 bases, with 19 bases lying between them. The CDR3 sequence is 13 residues long. The CDR3 DNA is TGCAGTGCCTCAGAACCCGGGGGTACAGGCTACACCTTC. Encoded protein: CSASEPGGTGYTF.

The rearrangement links TRBV7-8 to TRBJ2-1; tentative D call: TRBD2 (6 bases). The CDR3 has 14 amino acids. Germline V CDR1 and CDR2: SGHVS, FQNEAQ. V was clipped by 0 bases and J by 6 bases, with 9 bases between them. The CDR3 coding sequence is TGTGCCAGCAGCTTAGCGAGGACTACCAATGAGCAGTTCTTC. The encoded protein is CASSLARTTNEQFF. Supplemented by reference TRBV7-8 and TRBJ2-1, the full variable domain reads GAGVSQSPRYKVAKRGQDVALRCDPISGHVSLFWYQQALGQGPEFLTYFQNEAQLDKSGLPSDRFFAERPEGSVSTLKIQRTQQEDSAVYLCASSLARTTNEQFFGPGTRLTVL.

There are many counts of this clonotype. CDR3 in DNA: TGTGCCAGCAGCCAAATGTTGACCAACAATGAGCAGTTCTTC. It encodes CASSQMLTNNEQFF. This sequence joins TRBV3-1 and TRBJ2-1; D gene uncertain. There are 14 residues in the CDR3. The V end was cut by 2 bases, the J end by 5 bases, with 10 bases between. Germline CDR1 and CDR2: LGHDT and YNNKEL (reference sequence).

This clonotype was picked up a small number of times. The rearrangement joins TRBV11-3 to TRBJ2-3, with TRBD2 as a possible D gene (6 bases). Germline assignment: CDR1 SGHNT and CDR2 YENEEA. The V and J ends lost 5 bases and 6 bases respectively, with 15 bases between them. This CDR3 is 14 amino acids long. CDR3: CASSPTGDWDTQYF. CDR3 in DNA: TGTGCCAGCAGCCCGACGGGGGATTGGGATACGCAGTATTTT.

This clonotype was observed a handful of times. The J gene is TRBJ2-3, the V gene TRBV6-1, with D possibly being TRBD1 (5 bases). The CDR3 consists of 12 residues. Germline V gives CDR1 MNHNS, CDR2 SASEGT. V was shortened by 7 bases and J by 4 bases, with 9 bases between the two germline ends. In nucleotides, the CDR3 is TGTGCCAGCACAGGGCAAGCAGATACGCAGTATTTT. It yields the protein CASTGQADTQYF.

V usage is TRBV6-1 and J usage is TRBJ1-6; D gene uncertain. The CDR3 loop spans 14 amino acids. V was trimmed by 7 bases and J by 5 bases, leaving 12 bases between them. Germline assignment: CDR1 MNHNS and CDR2 SASEGT. The CDR3 loop reads CASTLFADNSPLHF. The CDR3 coding sequence is TGTGCCAGCACCCTCTTCGCGGATAATTCACCCCTCCACTTT.

The chain links TRBV13 to TRBJ1-2; D gene uncertain. Trimming removed 0 bases at V and 0 bases at J, with 8 bases between. The CDR3 has 15 residues. Per the germline V gene, CDR1 is PRHDT and CDR2 is FYEKMQ (reference sequence). The CDR3 DNA follows: TGTGCCAGCAGCTTAGGGGCAGATTCTAACTATGGCTACACCTTC. Translating it yields CASSLGADSNYGYTF.

This clonotype was seen a handful of times. The V call is TRBV29-1, the J call TRBJ2-1; D might be TRBD2 (5 bases). Trimming took off 5 bases at V and 0 bases at J, with 11 bases between the two ends. CDR3 length: 14 amino acids. Germline CDR1 SQVTM, CDR2 ANQGSEA. The CDR3, as DNA: TGCAGCGTTAATGGTGGGAGCTCCTACAATGAGCAGTTCTTC. Encoded protein: CSVNGGSSYNEQFF.